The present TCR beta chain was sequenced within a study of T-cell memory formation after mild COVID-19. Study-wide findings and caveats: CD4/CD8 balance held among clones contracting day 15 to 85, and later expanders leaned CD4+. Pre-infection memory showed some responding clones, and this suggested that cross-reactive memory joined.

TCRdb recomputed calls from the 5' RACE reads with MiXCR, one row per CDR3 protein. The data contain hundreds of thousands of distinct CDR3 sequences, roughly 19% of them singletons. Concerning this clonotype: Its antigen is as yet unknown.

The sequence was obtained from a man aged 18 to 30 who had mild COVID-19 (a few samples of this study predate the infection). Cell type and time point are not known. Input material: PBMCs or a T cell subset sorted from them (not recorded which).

The DNA of the CDR3 is TGCAGCGTTGGACGGGACCCATTGGACACTGAAGCTTTCTTT. The encoded protein is CSVGRDPLDTEAFF. This chain joins TRBV29-1 and TRBJ1-1; D is possibly TRBD1 (5 bases). V shed 4 bases and J shed 3 bases, with 15 bases lying between them. Per the germline V gene, CDR1 is SQVTM and CDR2 is ANQGSEA. This CDR3 is 14 amino acids long.